The 11 T cell receptor beta chains below were found in one sample sequenced in a study of T cells after yellow fever vaccination. MiXCR, applied by TCRdb to the 5' RACE reads, yields one record per CDR3 protein. The sample has about 300,000 distinct CDR3 sequences, under 9% seen once. This material consisted of CD4+ T cells sorted from PBMCs, taken 5 days after the yellow fever booster vaccination. These receptors originate from a young man who received the YFV17D yellow fever vaccine.

Only a few counts were recorded for this clonotype. This sequence joins TRBV15 and TRBJ1-5; D gene ambiguous. The germline CDR1 and CDR2 sequences are LNHNV and YYDKDF (reference sequence). The CDR3 is made up of 12 amino acids. Trimming pared 5 bases from V and 4 bases from J, leaving 6 bases between. CDR3 DNA: TGTGCCACCAGCCCCTATAATCAGCCCCAGCATTTT. Its translation is CATSPYNQPQHF.

This clonotype was counted a few times. The chain is built from TRBV30 and TRBJ1-6; 7 bases map to TRBD1. The CDR3 covers 15 residues. After removal of 2 bases from V and 6 bases from J, the junction contained 7 bases not matched to a gene. CDR1 GTSNPN and CDR2 SVGIG come from the germline V gene (reference sequence). The CDR3 is CAWSPGTVFNSPLHF. The CDR3, as DNA: TGTGCCTGGAGTCCCGGGACAGTGTTTAATTCACCCCTCCACTTT.

The J gene is TRBJ2-2, the V gene TRBV7-3, with 10 bases lining up with TRBD2. The CDR3 totals 17 residues. Germline assignment: CDR1 SGHTA and CDR2 FQGTGA. V was clipped by 0 bases and J by 2 bases; unmatched bases: 3. This chain's CDR3 is CASSLTSSGGNTGELFF. In DNA, the CDR3 is TGTGCCAGCAGCTTAACCTCTAGCGGGGGCAACACCGGGGAGCTGTTTTTT.

This clonotype appeared many times. The V call is TRBV7-8, the J call TRBJ2-6; no clear D. In germline, CDR1 is SGHVS, CDR2 FQNEAQ. V lost 0 bases and J lost 2, with 11 bases in between. This CDR3 spans 17 amino acids. DNA of the CDR3: TGTGCCAGCAGCTTAGCGACGGGCTTAACTGGGGCCAACGTCCTGACTTTC. Its protein product is CASSLATGLTGANVLTF.

This clonotype came up a few times. The V gene is TRBV10-3, the J gene TRBJ2-1; D is unclear. Germline-derived CDR1 and CDR2 are ENHRY and SYGVKD. V was cut by 7 bases and J by 7 bases, with 14 bases left in between. The CDR3 is made up of 13 amino acids. CDR3 DNA sequence: TGTGCCATCACTTCAGATTACGTGAATGAGCAGTTCTTC. Its translation is CAITSDYVNEQFF.

This clonotype was recorded a few times. The V gene is TRBV6-5, the J gene TRBJ1-4, with a tentative D call TRBD1 (5 bases). V was pared by 4 bases and J by 5 bases, with 11 bases between. This CDR3 contains 14 residues. In germline, CDR1 is MNHEY, CDR2 SVGAGI. The CDR3 nucleotides read TGTGCCAGCAGTTTCCACGGGACCAATGAAAAACTGTTTTTT. Residues: CASSFHGTNEKLFF.

J is TRBJ1-2 and V is TRBV20-1; D unresolved. V lost 0 bases to trimming and J lost 8 bases, with 22 bases between them. The CDR3 is made up of 16 amino acids. Per the germline V gene, CDR1 is DFQATT and CDR2 is SNEGSKA (reference sequence). CDR3 nucleotide sequence: TGCAGTGCTAGAGATAAGAGGAATCGGGGAGCGGCAGGCTACACCTTC. Its translation: CSARDKRNRGAAGYTF.

This clonotype was recorded a few times. The chain is built from TRBV11-2 and TRBJ2-1; 10 bases agree with TRBD1. The CDR3 length is 15 residues. Germline V gives CDR1 SGHAT, CDR2 FQNNGV. V lost 9 bases, J lost 9 bases, and 14 bases stayed unmatched. The DNA for the CDR3 is TGTGCCAGTACACACTCGGAGACAGGGGGCGGTGAGCAGTTCTTC. It specifies CASTHSETGGGEQFF.

This clonotype was found a few times. The chain has TRBV20-1 and TRBJ1-1, with a possible D match to TRBD1 (5 bases). Germline V gene sequence: CDR1 DFQATT, CDR2 SNEGSKA (reference sequence). CDR3 length equals 13 residues. Trimming cost V 1 base and J 4 bases, with 10 bases left between them. CDR3: CSARVGTTTEAFF. For the CDR3, the DNA is TGCAGTGCTAGAGTAGGGACGACCACTGAAGCTTTCTTT.

This clonotype was detected a few times. V is TRBV4-1 and J is TRBJ1-5, with 10 bases matching TRBD1. The ends lost 2 bases at V and 6 bases at J; junction bases unmatched: 10. CDR1 is MGHRA, CDR2 YSYEKL, per germline. There are 17 residues in the CDR3. For the CDR3, the DNA is TGCGCCAGCAGCCAAAGCCTCTCCGGGACAGGGGTTCAGCCCCAGCATTTT. Protein product: CASSQSLSGTGVQPQHF.

This clonotype was picked up many times. The V and J genes are TRBV6-2 or TRBV6-3 and TRBJ1-1, with D tentatively TRBD1 (5 bases). V was cut by 2 bases and J by 5 bases, with 15 bases left in between. The germline V gene encodes CDR1 MNHEY and CDR2 SVGEGT. The CDR3 sequence is 15 residues long. The CDR3 sequence: CASSYHGAVRTEAFF. CDR3 coding DNA: TGTGCCAGCAGTTACCATGGGGCTGTTCGTACTGAAGCTTTCTTT.